This T cell receptor (beta chain) appears in the sequencing data of a study of tumor and adjacent non-tumor tissue in lung cancer. Turning to the study itself: On average, productive TCRbeta reads reached 4 million to 4.5 million per sample.

This sample's RNA came from whole unsorted tissue. TCRbeta libraries were built with three rounds of nested PCR, modified from ARM-PCR. Each CDR3 protein is one row after TCRdb ran MiXCR on the multiplex PCR reads. The sample records approximately 79,000 distinct CDR3 sequences, just under 75% being singletons. The CDR3 consists of 13 residues. Germline V CDR1 and CDR2: MNHEY, SVGAGI. The V and J ends lost 7 bases and 2 bases respectively, with 9 bases between them. This sequence was found in a woman aged 40 to 50 with non-small cell lung cancer. Sequencing was performed on lung tumor tissue. The V and J genes are TRBV6-5 and TRBJ1-5, with D uncertain. CDR3 sequence: CASMSGGNQPQHF. The CDR3, as DNA: TGTGCCAGCATGTCAGGAGGCAATCAGCCCCAGCATTTT.